This is a list of T cell receptor beta chains from one sample in a study of shared T cell receptors in the human thymus. Profiling relied on immunoSEQ multiplex PCR, and the TCRdb table lists in-frame clones only, not all of them. The table records roughly 660,000 clones, 85% to 90% of them present only once. These sequences were also reported in another study, on human thymus T cells.

The specimen sequenced was thymocytes. The receptors stem from a boy less than two years old with a congenital heart defect. Both conserved end residues are part of each CDR3. A D gene is named only where the DNA matches it firmly. Clone size is stated in some rows and not others, as once, few, many or a class when expanded.

clone_size	v_call	d_call	j_call	cdr3_nt	cdr3_aa
NA	TRBV28	NA	TRBJ1-4	TGTGCCAGCAGTCCCCACGGTCTTGGGTCGGGAGAAAAACTGTTTTTT	CASSPHGLGSGEKLFF
NA	TRBV27	NA	TRBJ1-5	TGTGCCAGCAGTTTATGGGGAGGGGGCAATCAGCCCCAGCATTTT	CASSLWGGGNQPQHF
once	TRBV12-5	TRBD1	TRBJ1-5	TGTGCTAGTGGTTTGGTACTGGGGCAGGGGGGCCCGTATAGCAATCAGCCCCAGCATTTT	CASGLVLGQGGPYSNQPQHF
few	TRBV28	NA	TRBJ2-7	TGTGCCAGCACCCCCTCTGGGCCGGAGGTATGCGAGCAGTACTTC	CASTPSGPEVCEQYF
NA	TRBV27	TRBD2	TRBJ2-2	TGTGCCAGCAGTATCCTTGGGACTAGCGGTACGAACACCGGGGAGCTGTTTTTT	CASSILGTSGTNTGELFF
NA	TRBV27	TRBD2	TRBJ2-7	TGTGCCAGCAGTTCACACCCGACTAGCGGGAGGGCCTCCCGAAGCTACGAGCAGTACTTC	CASSSHPTSGRASRSYEQYF
NA	TRBV28	NA	TRBJ2-7	TGTGCCAGCAGTCCCACCACGGGGAGCTCCTACGAGCAGTACTTC	CASSPTTGSSYEQYF
NA	TRBV12-5	TRBD2	TRBJ2-1	TGTGCTAGTGGTTTGGCACCGGGACTAGCGACACATGAGCAGTTCTTC	CASGLAPGLATHEQFF
NA	TRBV29-1	NA	TRBJ2-1	TGCAGCGTTGAAGATCGGTCGCTGCGGACTACGAATTTGACTGAGCAGTTCTTC	CSVEDRSLRTTNLTEQFF
NA	TRBV28	TRBD2	TRBJ2-2	TGTGCCAGCAGTTTACCGGGACTAGCGGGGTCAGGGGCCGGGGAGCTGTTTTTT	CASSLPGLAGSGAGELFF
NA	TRBV11-3	TRBD1	TRBJ2-1	TGTGCCAGCAGCTCGGACAGGGGATACAATGAGCAGTTCTTC	CASSSDRGYNEQFF
NA	TRBV5-1	NA	TRBJ2-1	TGCGCCAGCAGCTTCGGCGGGCCGACGAATGAGCAGTTCTTC	CASSFGGPTNEQFF
NA	TRBV5-1	TRBD1	TRBJ2-7	TGCGCCAGCAGCTTGGATCAACAGGGGGCCTACGAGCAGTACTTC	CASSLDQQGAYEQYF
NA	TRBV2	NA	TRBJ2-3	TGTGCCAGCAGTTACCGGGTTGACACAGATACGCAGTATTTT	CASSYRVDTDTQYF
NA	TRBV6-6	NA	TRBJ1-5	TGTGCCAGCAGTTACATCGGGAGGGCGAATCAGCCCCAGCATTTT	CASSYIGRANQPQHF
NA	TRBV30	NA	TRBJ2-7	TGTGCCTGGGGGGGGAAGGGGTCCTACGAGCAGTACTTC	CAWGGKGSYEQYF
NA	TRBV19	TRBD1	TRBJ2-1	TGTGCCAGTAGTCCAGGGACAGGGTTAAGCTCCTACAATGAGCAGTTCTTC	CASSPGTGLSSYNEQFF
NA	TRBV4-3	NA	TRBJ2-7	TGCGCCAGCAGCCATTTGAGGGGGTTAGGTTACGAGCAGTACTTC	CASSHLRGLGYEQYF
NA	TRBV5-4	TRBD2	TRBJ2-2	TGTGCCAGCAGCTTGAGTCTAGCGGGATCCGGGGAGCTGTTTTTT	CASSLSLAGSGELFF
once	TRBV15	NA	TRBJ1-1	TGTGCCACCAGCAGAGTAAGGGGATCGAGCACTGAAGCTTTCTTT	CATSRVRGSSTEAFF
NA	TRBV7-2	NA	TRBJ2-7	TGTGCCAGCAGCTTAATCAGGGCCAGGCCCCACGAGCAGTACTTC	CASSLIRARPHEQYF
once	TRBV6-4	TRBD1	TRBJ1-2	TGTGCCAGCAGTGACCACGGACAGGGAGGAGGCTACACCTTC	CASSDHGQGGGYTF
NA	TRBV11-2	NA	TRBJ2-2	TGTGCCAGCAGCTTAGAAAGAGCGAACACCGGGGAGCTGTTTTTT	CASSLERANTGELFF
NA	TRBV5-1	TRBD1	TRBJ2-3	TGCGCCAGCAGCCGACAGGGGGACTGGACTAGTACTAGCACAGATACGCAGTATTTT	CASSRQGDWTSTSTDTQYF
NA	TRBV20-1	NA	TRBJ2-7	TGCAGTGCATCGGACAGCCACGAGCAGTACTTC	CSASDSHEQYF
NA	TRBV4-3	NA	TRBJ2-1	TGCGCCAGCAGCCAAGTTAAGGCGGACTTGGACAATGAGCAGTTCTTC	CASSQVKADLDNEQFF
once	TRBV13	NA	TRBJ1-1	TGTGCCAGCAGCTCCCAGGGTCGGACTGAAGCTTTCTTT	CASSSQGRTEAFF
NA	TRBV5-4	NA	TRBJ2-7	TGTGCCAGCAGCTCGCGCAACCGGACAGACTCCTACGAGCAGTACTTC	CASSSRNRTDSYEQYF
NA	TRBV9	NA	TRBJ1-2	TGTGCCAGCAGCGTGTCACAGCTCTATGGCTACACCTTC	CASSVSQLYGYTF
few	TRBV7-8	NA	TRBJ1-2	TGTGCCAGCAGCTTAGTAGGCCAGGGCTACTATGGCTACACCTTC	CASSLVGQGYYGYTF
NA	TRBV2	TRBD2	TRBJ2-4	TGTGCCAGCAGTAAGGGGACTAGCGGCGAAATACTAGCCAAAAACATTCAGTACTTC	CASSKGTSGEILAKNIQYF
NA	TRBV9	NA	TRBJ2-7	TGTGCCAGCAGCGTAGCTACCGAGGGCCTCTACGAGCAGTACTTC	CASSVATEGLYEQYF
NA	TRBV28	NA	TRBJ2-3	TGTGCCAGCAGCTCCCCACGGGGGACGCAGTATTTT	CASSSPRGTQYF
NA	TRBV15	TRBD2	TRBJ2-1	TGTGCCACCAGCTCCCGGAAAAACCTAGCGGGGTACAATGAGCAGTTCTTC	CATSSRKNLAGYNEQFF
NA	TRBV6-6	NA	TRBJ2-4	TGTGCCAGCGGCACACACCTAGCCAAAAACATTCAGTACTTC	CASGTHLAKNIQYF
NA	TRBV28	TRBD1	TRBJ2-7	TGTGCCAGCAGGCCTAGACAGGGTCCGACCTACGAGCAGTACTTC	CASRPRQGPTYEQYF
NA	TRBV11-2	NA	TRBJ2-7	TGTGCCAGCAGCCCACCTGGGGGCACCTACGAGCAGTACTTC	CASSPPGGTYEQYF
NA	TRBV28	NA	TRBJ1-5	TGTGCCAGCAGCGACAACACGGGGCAGCCCCAGCATTTT	CASSDNTGQPQHF
NA	TRBV21-1	NA	TRBJ2-5	TGTGCCAGCAGCCCGCGGGCCACAGGGATGGAAGAGACCCAGTACTTC	CASSPRATGMEETQYF
once	TRBV10-3	TRBD1	TRBJ2-7	TGTGCCATCAGTGGCGGACAGGGGCTCCGCGAGCAGTACTTC	CAISGGQGLREQYF
NA	TRBV27	TRBD1	TRBJ2-4	TGTGCCAGCAGTACAGGGGGCTTGGGCATTCAGTACTTC	CASSTGGLGIQYF
NA	TRBV28	NA	TRBJ2-3	TGTGCCAGCAAAGCAGGGGCTAGCACAGATACGCAGTATTTT	CASKAGASTDTQYF
NA	TRBV30	TRBD2	TRBJ2-5	TGTGCCTGGAGTTACCCTTATCGACTAGCGGAAGAGACCCAGTACTTC	CAWSYPYRLAEETQYF
NA	TRBV12-5	TRBD2	TRBJ2-3	TGTGCTAGTGGTTTGGTACATTATGGACTAGCGGGATCACTCGGCGGCACAGATACGCAGTATTTT	CASGLVHYGLAGSLGGTDTQYF
NA	TRBV5-4	TRBD2	TRBJ2-7	TGTGCCAGCAGCTATGGCGCTAGCGGGAGTGAAGAGCAGTACTTC	CASSYGASGSEEQYF
NA	TRBV4-1	TRBD2	TRBJ2-2	TGCGCCAGCAGCCAAGGGGGGACTAGCGGAGGGGGGGAGCTGTTTTTT	CASSQGGTSGGGELFF
once	TRBV28	TRBD2	TRBJ2-7	TGTGCCAGCAGTTTATGGGCCGGGGGAACTAGCGGGATCCCCTGCGAGCAGTACTTC	CASSLWAGGTSGIPCEQYF
NA	TRBV29-1	TRBD1	TRBJ1-2	TGCAGCGTTGTGGGGACAGGACTCTATGGCTACACCTTC	CSVVGTGLYGYTF
NA	TRBV5-4	NA	TRBJ1-3	TGTGCCAGCAGCGCGGGACTTGGAAACACCATATATTTT	CASSAGLGNTIYF
NA	TRBV11-3	NA	TRBJ2-7	TGTGCCAGCAGCTTAGCGGGAGAAGTGGGGCAGTACTTC	CASSLAGEVGQYF
NA	TRBV28	NA	TRBJ1-5	TGTGCCAGCAGTTTGTACAGAAATCAGCCCCAGCATTTT	CASSLYRNQPQHF
NA	TRBV4-1	NA	TRBJ2-5	TGCGCCAGCAGCCGGGGCGCTGATGGGACCCAGTACTTC	CASSRGADGTQYF
NA	TRBV5-6	NA	TRBJ1-1	TGTGCCAGCAGCTTGGGTACTTGGTCTGAAGCTTTCTTT	CASSLGTWSEAFF